These 3 T cell receptor beta chains share one sample of origin, sequenced in a study of blood T cell repertoires in COVID-19. Generated by immunoSEQ multiplex PCR, the TCRdb table keeps only in-frame clones and is missing some. Here the sample spans tens of thousands of clones, about four fifths being singletons. Sequencing input: peripheral blood. The receptors were sampled from a woman aged 60-75 years with acute or convalescent COVID-19.

J is TRBJ2-5 and V is TRBV7-8, with a tentative D call TRBD2 (7 bases). Trimming pared 2 bases from V and 5 bases from J, leaving 15 bases between. From germline, CDR1 is SGHVS and CDR2 FQNEAQ. The CDR3 contains 15 residues. This chain's CDR3 is CASSLRGGAPETQYF. The CDR3 region has the DNA TGTGCCAGCAGCTTAAGAGGGGGGGCCCCGGAGACCCAGTACTTC.

The chain combines TRBV10-3 with TRBJ2-7; TRBD1 might be the D (5 bases). The V gene's germline CDR1 is ENHRY and CDR2 SYGVKD. CDR3 size: 13 residues. Deletions cut 3 bases from V and 3 bases from J, with 9 bases between. The DNA of the CDR3 is TGTGCCATCAGTGATGGACACCTCTACGAGCAGTACTTC. Translation gives CAISDGHLYEQYF.

The J gene is TRBJ2-4, the V gene TRBV5-1, with a weak D call TRBD2 (6 bases). The V and J ends lost 6 bases and 0 bases respectively, with 13 bases between them. Germline CDR1 reads SGHRS; CDR2 reads YFSETQ. The CDR3 spans 15 residues. The CDR3 bases are TGCGCCAGCAATCGGGGAGGCCTAGCCAAAAACATTCAGTACTTC. Translating it yields CASNRGGLAKNIQYF.